This TCR beta chain was observed in a study of blood T cell repertoires in COVID-19. Study at large: The origin of the acute and convalescent COVID-19 samples was the United States, Italy and Spain.

TCRdb keeps only in-frame clones here, not all; method: immunoSEQ multiplex PCR. The sample lists about 300,000 clones; about 81% were seen once. The clonotype originates from a human donor with COVID-19, enrolled during active disease. The donor label of this sample is uncertain. The sequenced sample was peripheral blood.

DNA for the CDR3: TGTGCCAGCAGCCAAAACACAGGGGCAGATACGCAGTATTTT. Protein sequence: CASSQNTGADTQYF. The rearrangement uses TRBV9 and TRBJ2-3; 7 bases agree with TRBD1. With 4 bases clipped from V and 4 bases from J, the junction kept 6 bases outside the gene matches. Germline V lookup: CDR1 SGDLS, CDR2 YYNGEE. The CDR3 totals 14 residues.